This T cell receptor (beta chain) emerged from a study of cytomegalovirus exposure and HLA in healthy donors. Findings of the study overall: Reports credit the classifier with highly specific, highly sensitive diagnosis of cytomegalovirus status. Rarity held for most TCR sequences, but there were some public TCRs that occurred in many donors. A list of roughly 160 TCR beta chains associated with cytomegalovirus was given.

TCRdb's copy holds only in-frame clones and misses some; the assay was immunoSEQ multiplex PCR. The sample includes 250,000 or so clones, roughly 90% of them seen just once. The germline CDR1 and CDR2 sequences are SGHTA and FQGNSA. Deletions cut 2 bases from V and 2 bases from J, with 10 bases between. The CDR3 spans 15 residues. Note on this clone: Its antigen is not identified.

This receptor was obtained from a young man in good health and CMV-seropositive. The sample taken for sequencing was PBMCs. V is TRBV7-2 and J is TRBJ1-5, with D uncertain. The CDR3 DNA reads as TGTGCCAGCAGCTTAATCGTTAGAGGCAATCAGCCCCAGCATTTT. It translates to CASSLIVRGNQPQHF. Based on the CDR3 plus reference TRBV7-2 and TRBJ1-5, the full variable domain is GAGVSQSPSNKVTEKGKDVELRCDPISGHTALYWYRQSLGQGLEFLIYFQGNSAPDKSGLPSDRFSAERTGGSVSTLTIQRTQQEDSAVYLCASSLIVRGNQPQHFGDGTRLSIL.